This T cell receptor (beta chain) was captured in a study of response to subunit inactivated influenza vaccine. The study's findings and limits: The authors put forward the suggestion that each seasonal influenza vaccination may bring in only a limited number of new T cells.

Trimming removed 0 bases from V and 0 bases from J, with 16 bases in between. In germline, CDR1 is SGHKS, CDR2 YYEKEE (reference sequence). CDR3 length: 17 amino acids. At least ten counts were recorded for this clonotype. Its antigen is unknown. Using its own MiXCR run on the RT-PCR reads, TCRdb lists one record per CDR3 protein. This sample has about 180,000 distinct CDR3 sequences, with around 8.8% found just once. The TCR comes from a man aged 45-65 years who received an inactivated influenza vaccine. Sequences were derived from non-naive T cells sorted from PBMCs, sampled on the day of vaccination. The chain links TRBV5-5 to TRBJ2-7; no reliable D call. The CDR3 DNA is TGTGCCAGCAGCTTGGGGAGTGCTCTCTTTGGCTCCTACGAGCAGTACTTC. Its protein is CASSLGSALFGSYEQYF.